The 30 T cell receptor beta chains reported below all come from one sample, sequenced in a study of blood T cell repertoires in COVID-19. The data were produced by immunoSEQ multiplex PCR, yet TCRdb's version contains in-frame clones alone and is incomplete. The table records under 80,000 clones, over 80% of them present only once. Sequencing was performed on peripheral blood. These TCRs come from a woman older than 75 with active COVID-19.

The V and J genes are TRBV27 and TRBJ2-7; 9 bases are a match to TRBD1. The length of the CDR3 is 12 residues. V dropped 10 bases and J dropped 5; count of bases not matched to a gene: 6. Germline CDR1 is MNHEY and CDR2 is SMNVEV (reference sequence). The CDR3 DNA is TGTGCCACCCGACAGGGGGGGCACGAGCAGTACTTC. As protein: CATRQGGHEQYF.

The CDR3 bases are TGTGCCAGCAGCCCCCGTCCGCTAGCGGCCTACAATGAGCAGTTCTTC. Amino acid sequence: CASSPRPLAAYNEQFF. The rearrangement uses TRBV7-2 and TRBJ2-1; 7 bases align to TRBD2. The CDR3 totals 16 residues. Trimming at V came to 5 bases and at J to 2 bases, leaving 9 bases not matched to a gene. Looked up from germline, CDR1 is SGHTA and CDR2 is FQGNSA.

V and J are TRBV6-2 or TRBV6-3 and TRBJ2-1; TRBD2 aligns across 7 bases. V gave up 5 bases and J gave up 6 bases; unmatched junction bases: 13. This CDR3 is 16 amino acids long. Per the germline V gene, CDR1 is MNHEY and CDR2 is SVGEGT. The CDR3 nucleotides are TGTGCCAGCAGTCGGGAGGACCCAGCCGGGGGCAATGAGCAGTTCTTC. Its protein is CASSREDPAGGNEQFF.

The chain employs TRBV9 and TRBJ2-3; possibly TRBD1 for D (5 bases). V was pared by 3 bases and J by 7 bases, with 12 bases between. Germline CDR1 is SGDLS and CDR2 is YYNGEE. The CDR3 loop spans 13 amino acids. The CDR3 reads CASSEGPQNTQYF. CDR3 nucleotide sequence: TGTGCCAGCAGCGAGGGGCCCCAAAATACGCAGTATTTT.

The sample holds a few counts of this clone. The V and J genes are TRBV5-6 and TRBJ1-2; D unresolved. Germline CDR1 SGHDT, CDR2 YYEEEE. The V and J ends lost 0 bases and 5 bases respectively, with 8 bases between them. The CDR3 spans 13 residues. CDR3 loop: CASSLAEVYGYTF. CDR3 nucleotides: TGTGCCAGCAGCTTGGCCGAGGTTTATGGCTACACCTTC.

The V gene is TRBV11-2, the J gene TRBJ2-3; TRBD2 aligns across 9 bases. The trim removed 1 base at V and 4 bases at J, leaving 0 bases unmatched. Germline values: CDR1 SGHAT, CDR2 FQNNGV. This CDR3 is 14 amino acids long. Here the CDR3 reads CASSLGGGADTQYF. CDR3 nucleotide sequence: TGTGCCAGCAGCTTAGGCGGGGGGGCAGATACGCAGTATTTT.

The table lists this clone with a count of one. The rearrangement joins TRBV6-5 to TRBJ1-4, with 11 nucleotides matching TRBD1. The CDR3 length is 15 residues. With V trimmed by 6 bases and J by 7 bases, 7 bases remained unmatched. CDR1 is MNHEY, CDR2 SVGAGI, per germline. The CDR3 loop reads CASSRIGTGGEKLFF. CDR3 DNA: TGTGCCAGCAGCAGAATAGGGACAGGGGGTGAAAAACTGTTTTTT.

The chain carries TRBV29-1 and TRBJ1-1; D is undetermined. V was pared by 7 bases and J by 3 bases, with 12 bases between. The germline V gene encodes CDR1 SQVTM and CDR2 ANQGSEA. The CDR3 is made up of 12 amino acids. The CDR3 region has the DNA TGCAGCGGTGGAGGCAGAGACACTGAAGCTTTCTTT. It specifies CSGGGRDTEAFF. Combining the CDR3 with reference TRBV29-1 and TRBJ1-1 gives the whole variable domain SAVISQKPSRDICQRGTSLTIQCQVDSQVTMMFWYRQQPGQSLTLIATANQGSEATYESGFVIDKFPISRPNLTFSTLTVSNMSPEDSSIYLCSGGGRDTEAFFGQGTRLTVV.

This chain uses TRBV9 with TRBJ2-5; 9 nucleotides line up with TRBD1. With 3 bases clipped from V and 2 bases from J, the junction kept 5 bases outside the gene matches. The CDR3 extends over 15 amino acids. Germline-derived CDR1 and CDR2 are SGDLS and YYNGEE. Here the CDR3 reads CASSGDRGSQETQYF. The DNA of the CDR3 is TGTGCCAGCAGCGGAGACAGGGGGAGTCAAGAGACCCAGTACTTC.

This chain uses TRBV7-2 with TRBJ1-3, with 9 bases that match TRBD1. Per germline, CDR1 SGHTA and CDR2 FQGNSA. This CDR3 region has 18 residues. V was pared by 1 base and J by 5 bases, with 12 bases of the junction left unmatched. The CDR3 loop is CASSLETPLGTGRNTIYF. Written as DNA, the CDR3 is TGTGCCAGCAGCTTAGAGACCCCTCTTGGGACAGGGAGAAACACCATATATTTT.

This clone was counted a single time. This chain links TRBV15 with TRBJ2-1; 7 bases line up with TRBD2. There are 16 residues in the CDR3. Losses at the gene ends were 1 base for V and 3 bases for J; bases not matched to a gene: 6. CDR1 and CDR2 from the germline V gene are LNHNV and YYDKDF (reference sequence). CDR3 nucleotides: TGTGCCACCAGCAGAGGAACGGGAGGAATCTACAATGAGCAGTTCTTC. Residues: CATSRGTGGIYNEQFF. Drawing the rest from reference TRBV15 and TRBJ2-1, the complete variable domain is DAMVIQNPRYQVTQFGKPVTLSCSQTLNHNVMYWYQQKSSQAPKLLFHYYDKDFNNEADTPDNFQSRRPNTSFCFLDIRSPGLGDTAMYLCATSRGTGGIYNEQFFGPGTRLTVL.

This clone was seen just once. This sequence joins TRBV7-9 and TRBJ1-6, with TRBD1 matching over 9 bases. V lost 6 bases to trimming and J lost 10 bases; unmatched junction nucleotides: 7. Looked up from germline, CDR1 is SEHNR and CDR2 is FQNEAQ (reference sequence). This CDR3 has 14 amino acids. Here the CDR3 reads CASSWGQGLSPLHF. In DNA form, the CDR3 reads TGTGCCAGCAGTTGGGGACAGGGCCTGTCACCCCTCCACTTT.

The CDR3 sequence: CASSPRGGGTEAFF. The CDR3 DNA reads TGTGCCAGCAGCCCCCGTGGGGGGGGCACTGAAGCTTTCTTT. V usage is TRBV3-1 (or the pseudogene TRBV3-2) and J usage is TRBJ1-1, with a tentative D call TRBD1 (5 bases). Trimming shortened V by 4 bases and J by 4 bases, and 13 bases separated the two germline ends. Germline V gene data show CDR1 as LGHDT and CDR2 as YNNKEL (reference sequence). The CDR3 spans 14 residues.

The J gene is TRBJ2-3, the V gene TRBV29-1; a possible D gene is TRBD1 (6 bases). The CDR3 spans 14 residues. Trimming removed 5 bases at V and 1 base at J, with 13 bases between. The germline V gene encodes CDR1 SQVTM and CDR2 ANQGSEA. Here the CDR3 reads CSVKQGSGTDTQYF. CDR3 in DNA: TGCAGCGTTAAACAGGGCTCGGGCACAGATACGCAGTATTTT.

This sequence joins TRBV7-9 and TRBJ2-3; 8 positions match TRBD2. Germline V CDR1 and CDR2: SEHNR, FQNEAQ (reference sequence). V lost 5 bases and J lost 0; bases outside the gene matches: 4. CDR3 length: 15 residues. CDR3 coding DNA: TGTGCCAGCAGCAGGACTAGCCCTAGCACAGATACGCAGTATTTT. Translation: CASSRTSPSTDTQYF. The full variable domain, in which reference TRBV7-9 and TRBJ2-3 provide the parts outside the CDR3, is DTGVSQNPRHKITKRGQNVTFRCDPISEHNRLYWYRQTLGQGPEFLTYFQNEAQLEKSRLLSDRFSAERPKGSFSTLEIQRTEQGDSAMYLCASSRTSPSTDTQYFGPGTRLTVL.

The chain employs TRBV4-1 and TRBJ2-2, with D possibly TRBD2 on 7 matching bases. CDR1 is MGHRA, CDR2 YSYEKL, per germline. The CDR3 is made up of 16 amino acids. Deletions cut 4 bases from V and 4 bases from J, with 16 bases between. Written as DNA, the CDR3 is TGCGCCAGCAGCCCGGGGGGCGGGGGTGGCACCGGGGAGCTGTTTTTT. This sequence encodes CASSPGGGGGTGELFF.

The chain joins TRBV10-3 to TRBJ2-3, with D possibly TRBD2 on 6 matching bases. Per germline, CDR1 ENHRY and CDR2 SYGVKD. V lost 2 bases, J lost 6 bases, and 21 bases lay in between. This CDR3 is 17 amino acids long. The CDR3, as DNA: TGTGCCATCAGTGAGGTGGCGGGGACGGGATCATGGGATACGCAGTATTTT. Residues: CAISEVAGTGSWDTQYF.

This clone was seen only a few times. The CDR3 DNA reads as TGTGCCAGCAGCTTAGAGACAGGAGTGGGGCAGTACTTC. Translation: CASSLETGVGQYF. The chain carries TRBV11-1 and TRBJ2-7; maybe TRBD1 (6 bases). CDR3 size: 13 residues. V shed 1 base and J shed 9 bases, with 13 bases lying between them. Germline CDR1 SGHAT, CDR2 FQDESV (reference sequence).

This clone was picked up one time. The genes are TRBV10-3 and TRBJ2-7, with 7 bases aligning to TRBD1. Germline CDR1 reads ENHRY; CDR2 reads SYGVKD. Losses at the gene ends were 9 bases for V and 1 base for J; bases not matched to a gene: 3. The CDR3 is made up of 12 amino acids. In DNA form, the CDR3 reads TGTGCCATTCTCAGGGGGTCCTACGAGCAGTACTTC. The encoded protein is CAILRGSYEQYF.

This chain joins TRBV6-5 and TRBJ2-2; TRBD2 agrees at 13 bases. V was pared by 7 bases and J by 6 bases, with 5 bases of the junction left unmatched. Per the germline V gene, CDR1 is MNHEY and CDR2 is SVGAGI. The length of the CDR3 is 15 residues. The CDR3, as DNA: TGTGCCAGCATCGGACTAGCGGGAGCGGCCGGGGAGCTGTTTTTT. It specifies CASIGLAGAAGELFF.

The rearrangement uses TRBV7-8 and TRBJ2-1; 9 bases are shared with TRBD1. The ends lost 3 bases at V and 10 bases at J; junction bases unmatched: 10. CDR3 length: 15 residues. Germline V gives CDR1 SGHVS, CDR2 FQNEAQ. The CDR3 region has the DNA TGTGCCAGCAGCTTTAACAGGGGGCGTACAAACGAGCAGTTCTTC. Protein sequence: CASSFNRGRTNEQFF.

The J gene is TRBJ1-1, the V gene TRBV12-5; 7 positions agree with TRBD1. Trimming removed 1 base from V and 1 base from J; junction bases left unmatched: 3. The CDR3 is made up of 15 amino acids. Germline V lookup: CDR1 LGHNT, CDR2 FRNRAP. This CDR3 is CASGLENRGNTEAFF. CDR3 bases: TGTGCTAGTGGTTTGGAAAACAGGGGGAACACTGAAGCTTTCTTT.

The chain joins TRBV5-8 to TRBJ2-1, with 9 positions matching TRBD2. Trimming at V came to 5 bases and at J to 3 bases, leaving 6 bases not matched to a gene. The CDR3 covers 15 residues. In germline, CDR1 is SGHTS, CDR2 YDEGEE. CDR3 bases: TGTGCCAGCAGAAGACTAGCGGTCGTCTACAATGAGCAGTTCTTC. This gives the protein CASRRLAVVYNEQFF.

CDR3 sequence: CASSYTGSTDTQYF. CDR3 DNA: TGTGCCAGCAGTTACACGGGGTCCACAGATACGCAGTATTTT. This chain links TRBV6-6 with TRBJ2-3, with D maybe TRBD2 (5 bases). This CDR3 comprises 14 residues. Germline loops: CDR1 MNHNY, CDR2 SVGAGI (reference sequence). Trimming removed 2 bases at V and 2 bases at J, with 8 bases between.

The rearrangement joins TRBV19 to TRBJ1-5, with 10 nucleotides matching TRBD1. The ends lost 7 bases at V and 4 bases at J; junction bases unmatched: 25. Per germline, CDR1 LNHDA and CDR2 SQIVND (reference sequence). CDR3 length equals 21 residues. CDR3 in DNA: TGTGCCAGTAAATTCTATGGGGGCGAAGGGGGACAGGGGAGGTCTAATCAGCCCCAGCATTTT. This codes for CASKFYGGEGGQGRSNQPQHF.

The chain joins TRBV15 to TRBJ1-1; D may be TRBD1 (5 bases). The germline CDR1 and CDR2 sequences are LNHNV and YYDKDF (reference sequence). Trimming stripped 3 bases from V and 3 bases from J, with 17 bases between. The CDR3 is made up of 16 amino acids. In DNA, the CDR3 is TGTGCCACCAGCAGGGGGACGGATCGGGGGTACACTGAAGCTTTCTTT. Protein product: CATSRGTDRGYTEAFF.

This clone was seen once. This sequence joins TRBV29-1 and TRBJ2-7, with a possible D match to TRBD2 (5 bases). The CDR3 runs to 12 residues. The germline V gene encodes CDR1 SQVTM and CDR2 ANQGSEA. Trimming shortened V by 4 bases and J by 9 bases, and 16 bases separated the two germline ends. The CDR3 region is CSVAGGDGGQYF. CDR3 coding DNA: TGCAGCGTTGCAGGCGGCGATGGAGGGCAGTACTTC.

The CDR3 sequence: CASSPPAGSSYNEQFF. The CDR3 DNA sequence: TGTGCCAGCAGCCCGCCAGCGGGGAGCTCCTACAATGAGCAGTTCTTC. This rearrangement joins TRBV7-9 to TRBJ2-1; 7 positions match TRBD2. V was clipped by 5 bases and J by 0 bases; unmatched bases: 7. CDR1 and CDR2 from the germline V gene are SEHNR and FQNEAQ (reference sequence). The CDR3 extends over 16 amino acids.

The rearrangement joins TRBV2 to TRBJ2-1; D is uncertain. The V end lost 5 bases, the J end lost 6 bases, and 11 bases lay between the germline ends. The CDR3 sequence is 13 residues long. Germline CDR1 and CDR2: SNHLY and FYNNEI. The CDR3 nucleotides read TGTGCCAGCAGTTTAGTGGTCACCAATGAGCAGTTCTTC. Protein sequence: CASSLVVTNEQFF.

The chain combines TRBV6-6 with TRBJ1-1, with TRBD1 matching over 7 bases. This CDR3 contains 15 residues. V shed 2 bases and J 6 bases; nucleotides not matched to a gene: 9. Looked up from germline, CDR1 is MNHNY and CDR2 is SVGAGI (reference sequence). CDR3 sequence reads: CASSYGQGVWAEAFF. CDR3 sequence (DNA): TGTGCCAGCAGTTACGGTCAGGGGGTTTGGGCTGAAGCTTTCTTT.